This record covers a single T cell receptor beta chain. The sample belongs to a study of blood T cell repertoires in COVID-19. Study as a whole: Material from acute and convalescent COVID-19 was sourced from the United States, Italy and Spain.

This CDR3 is 15 amino acids long. CDR1 MNHEY and CDR2 SVGAGI come from the germline V gene. After removal of 6 bases from V and 3 bases from J, the junction contained 10 bases not matched to a gene. Clones were read by immunoSEQ multiplex PCR, and TCRdb kept only the in-frame ones, dropping some. The repertoire holds 100,000 to 150,000 clones, more than 70% seen once, with approximately 1.1% in the top ten. This receptor was identified in a woman older than 75 with acute or convalescent COVID-19. Sequenced input: peripheral blood. This chain uses TRBV6-5 with TRBJ2-7; 8 nucleotides match TRBD1. The CDR3 bases are TGTGCCAGCAGCCGACGTCCGGGACAGGACTACGAGCAGTACTTC. It encodes CASSRRPGQDYEQYF.